This T cell receptor beta chain appears in the sequencing data of a study of blood T cell repertoires in COVID-19. In the study overall: The analysed material was cDNA or gDNA that came from T cells, B-cell-depleted T cells, or PBMCs.

The ends lost 7 bases at V and 0 bases at J; junction bases unmatched: 10. Germline lookup yields CDR1 MDHEN and CDR2 SYDVKM. The CDR3 is made up of 16 amino acids. Methods used by the authors: Nucleated cell counts were estimated from reference gene primer amplification. Sequencing was performed with immunoSEQ multiplex PCR; in TCRdb, only in-frame clones are kept and a portion is missing. That table gives V, J and clone size, and the DNA gave D and trimming. The data contain around 330,000 clones, over 75% of them singletons. Material: PBMCs or T cells enriched from blood (not recorded which). This receptor was obtained from a woman aged 40 to 49 who had recovered from COVID-19. This rearrangement joins TRBV28 to TRBJ2-5; 8 bases map to TRBD2. CDR3 residues: CASTDTSGKDQETQYF. CDR3 in DNA: TGTGCCAGCACCGATACTAGCGGAAAAGACCAAGAGACCCAGTACTTC.